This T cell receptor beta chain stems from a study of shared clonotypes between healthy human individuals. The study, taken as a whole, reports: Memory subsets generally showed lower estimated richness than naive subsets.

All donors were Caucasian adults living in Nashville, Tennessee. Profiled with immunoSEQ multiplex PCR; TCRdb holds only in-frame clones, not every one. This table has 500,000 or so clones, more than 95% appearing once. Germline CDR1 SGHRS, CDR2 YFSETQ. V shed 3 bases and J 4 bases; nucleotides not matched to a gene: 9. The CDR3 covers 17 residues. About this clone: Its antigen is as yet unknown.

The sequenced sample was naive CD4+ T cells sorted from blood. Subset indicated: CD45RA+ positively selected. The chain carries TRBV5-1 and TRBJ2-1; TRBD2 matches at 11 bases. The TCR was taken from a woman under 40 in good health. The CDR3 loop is CASSSNSGRASYNEQFF. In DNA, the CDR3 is TGCGCCAGCAGCTCCAATAGCGGGAGGGCGAGTTACAATGAGCAGTTCTTC.